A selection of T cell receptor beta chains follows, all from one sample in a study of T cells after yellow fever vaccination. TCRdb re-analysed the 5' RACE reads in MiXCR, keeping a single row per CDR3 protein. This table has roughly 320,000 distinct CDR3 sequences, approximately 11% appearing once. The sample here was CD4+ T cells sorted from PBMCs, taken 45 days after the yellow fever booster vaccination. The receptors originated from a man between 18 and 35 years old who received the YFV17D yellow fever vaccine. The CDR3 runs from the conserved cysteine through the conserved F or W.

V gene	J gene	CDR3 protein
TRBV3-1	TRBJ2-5	CASGRQQETQYF
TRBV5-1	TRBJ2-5	CASSPGLGRNQETQYF
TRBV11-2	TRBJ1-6	CASSRGHPTNSPLHF
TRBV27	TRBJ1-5	CASKQGFMQPQHF
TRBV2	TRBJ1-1	CASRVTGATEAFF
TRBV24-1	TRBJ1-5	CATSDSGYSNQPQHF
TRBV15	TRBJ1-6	CATRPDRGAYNSPLHF
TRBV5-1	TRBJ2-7	CASSLGSGGGYEQYF
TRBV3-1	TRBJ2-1	CASSRGATSGGWNEQFF
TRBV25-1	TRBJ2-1	CASSESLAGHPNEQFF
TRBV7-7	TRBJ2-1	CASSAGETREQFF
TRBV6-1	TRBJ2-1	CASNFRDGNEQFF
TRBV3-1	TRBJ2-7	CATSLQGSYEQYF
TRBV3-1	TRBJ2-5	CASSHRGGRETQYF
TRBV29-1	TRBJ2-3	CSVVRGGTDTQYF
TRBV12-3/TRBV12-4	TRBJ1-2	CASSLSPVGGNGYTF
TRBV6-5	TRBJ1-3	CASTGFPGAGNTIYF
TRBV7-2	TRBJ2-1	CASRNPGLYNEQFF
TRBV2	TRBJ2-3	CASSEARPGGRRTDTQYF
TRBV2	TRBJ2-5	CASNEQGADGTQYF
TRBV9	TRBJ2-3	CASSTPGSTKDTQYF
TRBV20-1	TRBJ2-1	CSARRGQGIYNEQFF
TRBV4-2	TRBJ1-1	CASSQVGPSTEAFF
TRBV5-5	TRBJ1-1	CASSRGGLQVTEAFF
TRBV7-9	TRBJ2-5	CASTPKAGAETQYF
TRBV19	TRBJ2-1	CASSIHRTGNNEQFF
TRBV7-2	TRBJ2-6	CASSVSGGWSSGANVLTF
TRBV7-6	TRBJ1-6	CASSLAPFNSPLHF
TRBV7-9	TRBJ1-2	CASSVNRENYGYTF
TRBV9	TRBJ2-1	CASSATSGTSNEQFF
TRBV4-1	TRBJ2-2	CASSYPPRTGELFF
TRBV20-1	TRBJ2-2	CSAGTSPGELFF
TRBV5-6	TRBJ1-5	CASSSVMGNQPQHF
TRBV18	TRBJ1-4	CASSASQGGANEKLFF
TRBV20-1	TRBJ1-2	CSARDREYGYTF
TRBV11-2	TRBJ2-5	CASRRTSGGVPGWETQYF
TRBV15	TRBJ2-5	CATSRDPGGRETQYF
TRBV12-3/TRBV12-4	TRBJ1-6	CASSLGGAPLHF
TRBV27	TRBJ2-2	CASRAWTDTGELFF
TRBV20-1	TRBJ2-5	CSARVQGIAGTQYF
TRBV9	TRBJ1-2	CASSPTGEPGGYTF